The following is a T cell receptor beta chain sequence with its context. Its antigen is not identified. The record originates from a study of monozygotic twins with inflammatory bowel disease. Whole-study results and caveats: Background noise in patient repertoires may stem from differing immunosuppressive treatments.

Germline V lookup: CDR1 SGHRS, CDR2 YFSETQ. This CDR3 spans 16 amino acids. Researchers ran eight separate cDNA reactions for each sample. From its re-call of the 5' RACE reads, TCRdb lists each CDR3 protein once, without DNA. Its listing shows tens of thousands of distinct CDR3 sequences. This clonotype was obtained from a human donor with ulcerative colitis or Crohn's disease, or a healthy co-twin of an affected twin (not recorded which). Input material: blood. This chain joins TRBV5-1 and TRBJ2-1; the D call from TCRdb, TRBD2, cannot be confirmed without DNA. CDR3 region: CASSSSLAGGPNEQFF.